This entry describes one T cell receptor beta chain. The antigen is undetermined. Here immunoSEQ multiplex PCR was the method, and the copy in TCRdb shows in-frame clones only, minus some. The top ten hold approximately 10% of the sample, which has about 40,000 clones, around 80% seen once. This entry is derived from a study of PD-1 blockade in classical Hodgkin lymphoma. Each patient relapsed following autologous stem cell transplantation, and prior brentuximab vedotin exposure differed. Relapsed/refractory classical Hodgkin lymphoma patients had complete, partial or progressive responses. General observations from the study: A significant rise in TCR diversity was seen by C4D1 for CD4+ cells but not for CD8+ cells. Similar baseline diversity was found in complete responders and newly diagnosed patients.

This sequence originates from a human donor with classical Hodgkin lymphoma. The sequenced sample was peripheral blood mononuclear cells (PBMCs), obtained at baseline.

In nucleotides, the CDR3 is TGTGCCAGCAGTTCTGGGCCGGGATATCACAATGAGCAGTTCTTC. Its translation: CASSSGPGYHNEQFF. The rearrangement joins TRBV28 to TRBJ2-1, with a tentative D call TRBD2 (5 bases). Looked up from germline, CDR1 is MDHEN and CDR2 is SYDVKM. Trimming shortened V by 4 bases and J by 5 bases, and 15 bases separated the two germline ends. CDR3 length equals 15 residues. Based on the CDR3 plus reference TRBV28 and TRBJ2-1, the full variable domain is DVKVTQSSRYLVKRTGEKVFLECVQDMDHENMFWYRQDPGLGLRLIYFSYDVKMKEKGDIPEGYSVSREKKERFSLILESASTNQTSMYLCASSSGPGYHNEQFFGPGTRLTVL.